This T cell receptor (beta chain) came from a study of blood T cell repertoires in COVID-19. Study-level information: T cells, B-cell-depleted T cells, or PBMCs supplied cDNA or gDNA.

This clone was counted only a few times. Germline lookup yields CDR1 SGHTA and CDR2 FQGNSA. V lost 6 bases to trimming and J lost 3 bases; unmatched junction nucleotides: 10. The CDR3 has 17 residues. In the authors' methods: Amplification with reference gene primers provided the estimates of nucleated cell counts. Data came from immunoSEQ multiplex PCR; TCRdb stores just in-frame clones and leaves some out. The DNA was the basis for D and trimming; V, J and clone size are from that table. Of just over 350,000 clones in the sample, roughly 90% were seen once. This study enrolled people aged roughly 18 to 90 from about two dozen US geographic areas.

This TCR was recovered from a woman in her 30s who had recovered from COVID-19. The sequenced sample consisted of PBMCs or T cells enriched from blood (not recorded which). This chain joins TRBV7-2 and TRBJ2-2; TRBD2 agrees at 10 bases. Here the CDR3 reads CASRGGIAGGDTGELFF. The CDR3 DNA reads TGTGCCAGCAGGGGGGGGATAGCGGGAGGAGACACCGGGGAGCTGTTTTTT.